The 27 T cell receptor beta chains in this list originate from one sample, sequenced in a study of blood T cell repertoires in COVID-19. Only in-frame clones appear in the TCRdb table, and some are missing; sequencing was by immunoSEQ multiplex PCR. The table lists about 60,000 clones, roughly 80% of them singletons. The sample consisted of peripheral blood. These receptors were collected from a woman aged 70-85 years with acute or convalescent COVID-19.

V gene TRBV5-5 combines with J gene TRBJ1-2, with 7 bases lining up with TRBD1. Germline values: CDR1 SGHKS, CDR2 YYEKEE (reference sequence). This CDR3 comprises 15 residues. V dropped 2 bases and J dropped 8; count of bases not matched to a gene: 12. The CDR3 sequence is CASSLAGTVAGGYTF. The CDR3 coding sequence is TGTGCCAGCAGCTTAGCAGGGACAGTAGCTGGGGGCTACACCTTC.

The chain uses TRBV6-5 and TRBJ1-5; 10 bases are shared with TRBD1. V lost 6 bases to trimming and J lost 7 bases; unmatched junction nucleotides: 9. Germline CDR1 reads MNHEY; CDR2 reads SVGAGI. This CDR3 is built from 15 residues. CDR3 sequence: CASRPGTGEHQPQHF. The CDR3 nucleotides are TGTGCCAGCAGACCCGGGACAGGGGAACACCAGCCCCAGCATTTT.

The V and J genes are TRBV10-3 and TRBJ1-2; D is uncertain. The CDR3 has 14 residues. With 4 bases removed from V and 2 bases from J, the gap between germline ends came to 11 bases. The germline CDR1 and CDR2 sequences are ENHRY and SYGVKD. The CDR3 nucleotides read TGTGCCATCAGTGGGTCGGGAGGGAACTATGGCTACACCTTC. As protein: CAISGSGGNYGYTF.

As regards this clone: Additional DNA sequences in this sample encode the identical CDR3. The chain carries TRBV14 and TRBJ2-5, with D possibly being TRBD2 (6 bases). Trimming pared 2 bases from V and 5 bases from J, leaving 9 bases between. The germline gives CDR1 SGHDN, CDR2 FVKESK. The CDR3 totals 13 residues. As DNA, the CDR3 is TGTGCCAGCAGCCAACTCCGGGGGGAGACCCAGTACTTC. This gives the protein CASSQLRGETQYF.

The V gene is TRBV29-1, the J gene TRBJ2-6; 11 nucleotides line up with TRBD1. This CDR3 comprises 18 residues. CDR1 is SQVTM and CDR2 is ANQGSEA in the germline V gene. V lost 0 bases and J lost 0; bases outside the gene matches: 4. In nucleotides, the CDR3 is TGCAGCGTTGAAGATCGGGGGACAGGGGGCTCTGGGGCCAACGTCCTGACTTTC. Translating gives CSVEDRGTGGSGANVLTF.

The chain has TRBV5-1 and TRBJ1-2, with 8 bases matching TRBD1. This CDR3 is 13 amino acids long. The ends lost 3 bases at V and 8 bases at J; junction bases unmatched: 6. The germline gives CDR1 SGHRS, CDR2 YFSETQ. In DNA, the CDR3 is TGCGCCAGCAGCTCCGGACAGGGATACGGCTACACCTTC. Protein: CASSSGQGYGYTF.

The chain joins TRBV4-1 to TRBJ1-2; D is perhaps TRBD1 (5 bases). Germline CDR1 is MGHRA and CDR2 is YSYEKL. The V end was cut by 1 base, the J end by 6 bases, with 9 bases between. CDR3 size: 13 residues. The CDR3 loop reads CASSQGGWDGYTF. The DNA for the CDR3 is TGCGCCAGCAGCCAAGGGGGCTGGGATGGCTACACCTTC.

The chain links TRBV2 to TRBJ2-5, with a weak D call TRBD2 (7 bases). From germline, CDR1 is SNHLY and CDR2 FYNNEI. Trimming took off 6 bases at V and 5 bases at J, with 10 bases between the two ends. CDR3 length: 12 amino acids. The CDR3 DNA reads as TGTGCCAGCAGAGGGGGGGCTGAGACCCAGTACTTC. Protein sequence: CASRGGAETQYF. The full variable domain, completed using reference TRBV2 and TRBJ2-5, is EPEVTQTPSHQVTQMGQEVILRCVPISNHLYFYWYRQILGQKVEFLVSFYNNEISEKSEIFDDQFSVERPDGSNFTLKIRSTKLEDSAMYFCASRGGAETQYFGPGTRLLVL.

CDR3 region: CASSLGLVGETQYF. The CDR3 nucleotides are TGTGCCAGCAGCCTCGGACTAGTTGGCGAGACCCAGTACTTC. The chain recombines TRBV5-4 with TRBJ2-5, with 7 bases aligning to TRBD2. The V and J ends lost 4 bases and 5 bases, in that order; junction bases with no gene match: 8. Germline CDR1 reads SGHNT; CDR2 reads YYREEE (reference sequence). The CDR3 is made up of 14 amino acids.

The rearrangement uses TRBV6-5 and TRBJ2-2; D might be TRBD1 (5 bases). CDR1 is MNHEY, CDR2 SVGAGI, per germline. V was shortened by 4 bases and J by 4 bases, with 10 bases between the two germline ends. CDR3 length equals 14 residues. Here the CDR3 DNA reads TGTGCCAGCAGTTGGGCAGGGCCCACCGGGGAGCTGTTTTTT. As protein: CASSWAGPTGELFF.

The chain joins TRBV27 to TRBJ1-5, with 9 positions matching TRBD1. The germline V gene has CDR1 MNHEY and CDR2 SMNVEV (reference sequence). This CDR3 region has 13 residues. Trimming at V came to 4 bases and at J to 6 bases, leaving 1 base not matched to a gene. The CDR3 DNA reads as TGTGCCAGCAGTTGGACAGGGGTTCAGCCCCAGCATTTT. It is translated as CASSWTGVQPQHF.

This clone was seen just once. In DNA form, the CDR3 reads TGTGCCAGCAGTTACTGGGGAGGGGGCTACACCTTC. It is translated as CASSYWGGGYTF. V gene TRBV6-5 combines with J gene TRBJ1-2; D is unclear. Trimming removed 1 base from V and 8 bases from J, with 8 bases in between. Germline values: CDR1 MNHEY, CDR2 SVGAGI. The CDR3 totals 12 residues.

The chain is built from TRBV7-9 and TRBJ1-2, with 7 positions matching TRBD1. Unmatched junction bases numbered 3, after V lost 1 base and J lost 4 bases. This CDR3 contains 14 residues. Looked up from germline, CDR1 is SEHNR and CDR2 is FQNEAQ (reference sequence). As DNA, the CDR3 is TGTGCCAGCAGCTTAGGGGCAGGGGGCTATGGCTACACCTTC. It specifies CASSLGAGGYGYTF.

The rearrangement uses TRBV11-3 and TRBJ2-7, with 7 bases lining up with TRBD2. The junction had 5 bases not matched to a gene; V was cut back by 2 bases and J by 1 base. This CDR3 contains 15 residues. Germline V gene lookup returns CDR1 SGHNT and CDR2 YENEEA. The chain's CDR3 is CASSLFGAGSYEQYF. The CDR3 DNA is TGTGCCAGCAGCTTATTCGGAGCGGGGTCCTACGAGCAGTACTTC.

The CDR3: CASRLARPGGRNTEAFF. Written as DNA, the CDR3 is TGTGCAAGTCGCTTAGCGAGGCCAGGGGGACGGAACACTGAAGCTTTCTTT. The chain couples TRBV12-2 to TRBJ1-1; the table's D gene call, TRBD1, was not cross checked with the DNA. TRBV12-2 is a pseudogene segment. The CDR3 has 17 residues.

The genes are TRBV7-3 and TRBJ2-2; D is possibly TRBD1 (6 bases). V was cut by 4 bases and J by 5 bases, with 11 bases left in between. The V gene's germline CDR1 is SGHTA and CDR2 FQGTGA. The CDR3 spans 14 residues. In nucleotides, the CDR3 is TGTGCCAGCAGCTCCCTAGGGACAACCGGGGAGCTGTTTTTT. Amino acids: CASSSLGTTGELFF.

This chain joins TRBV28 and TRBJ1-2; TRBD1 is a possible D gene (6 bases). V gave up 6 bases and J gave up 7 bases, with 18 bases separating them. Per germline, CDR1 MDHEN and CDR2 SYDVKM. This CDR3 contains 14 residues. CDR3 protein: CASRASGTPIGYTF. CDR3 in DNA: TGTGCCAGCAGAGCCTCCGGGACACCTATTGGCTACACCTTC.

The chain is built from TRBV27 and TRBJ1-6; 8 nucleotides align to TRBD1. J was trimmed by 7 bases and V by 4 bases; bases with no gene match: 6. This CDR3 is built from 15 residues. From germline, CDR1 is MNHEY and CDR2 SMNVEV (reference sequence). This CDR3 is CASSSNRGSNSPLHF. The CDR3 nucleotides are TGTGCCAGCAGTTCGAACAGGGGGAGCAATTCACCCCTCCACTTT.

This rearrangement joins TRBV7-2 to TRBJ2-5; 11 bases align to TRBD2. The CDR3 is 16 amino acids. V lost 4 bases and J lost 1; bases outside the gene matches: 5. Germline CDR1 and CDR2: SGHTA and FQGNSA. In DNA form, the CDR3 reads TGTGCCAGCAGCTCCCGTAGCGGGGGGGCCCAAGAGACCCAGTACTTC. As protein: CASSSRSGGAQETQYF.

V usage is TRBV6-1 and J usage is TRBJ1-6, with 8 positions matching TRBD1. The germline CDR1 and CDR2 sequences are MNHNS and SASEGT. V dropped 2 bases and J dropped 17; count of bases not matched to a gene: 8. The CDR3 consists of 13 residues. DNA of the CDR3: TGTGCCAGCAGTGAACGAGGACAGGGCGGGTTCCACTTT. Protein product: CASSERGQGGFHF.

J is TRBJ2-7 and V is TRBV3-1 (or the pseudogene TRBV3-2), with 9 bases fitting TRBD2. Losses at the gene ends were 4 bases for V and 9 bases for J; bases not matched to a gene: 10. Germline V lookup: CDR1 LGHDT, CDR2 YNNKEL (reference sequence). The CDR3 length is 14 residues. In DNA, the CDR3 is TGTGCCAGCAGCCTCGGTAGCGGGGGCTTTAGGCAGTACTTC. Its protein is CASSLGSGGFRQYF.

The rearrangement uses TRBV7-2 and TRBJ2-7, with TRBD2 matching 7 bases. Trimming cost V 4 bases and J 5 bases; bases outside gene matches: 8. Looked up from germline, CDR1 is SGHTA and CDR2 is FQGNSA. The CDR3 totals 14 residues. CDR3 nucleotide sequence: TGTGCCAGCAGCTCAGGTCGGGGGGTCAACGAGCAGTACTTC. This gives the protein CASSSGRGVNEQYF.

This clone has only one observation. This chain joins TRBV7-4 and TRBJ1-3; 7 bases match TRBD1. The CDR3 has 16 residues. Germline CDR1 SGHVT, CDR2 SQSDAQ. With 4 bases clipped from V and 0 bases from J, the junction kept 6 bases outside the gene matches. This chain's CDR3 is CASSSQYRGSGNTIYF. Written as DNA, the CDR3 is TGTGCCAGCAGCTCCCAATACAGGGGCTCTGGAAACACCATATATTTT. Full variable domain (rest looked up from reference TRBV7-4 and TRBJ1-3): GAGVSQSPRYKVAKRGRDVALRCDSISGHVTLYWYRQTLGQGSEVLTYSQSDAQRDKSGRPSGRFSAERPERSVSTLKIQRTEQGDSAVYLCASSSQYRGSGNTIYFGEGSWLTVV.

The chain carries TRBV9 and TRBJ2-7; D perhaps matches TRBD1 (6 bases). Trimming shortened V by 2 bases and J by 0 bases, and 12 bases separated the two germline ends. Germline CDR1 reads SGDLS; CDR2 reads YYNGEE. The CDR3 sequence is 15 residues long. CDR3 sequence reads: CASSVGTGHSYEQYF. In nucleotides, the CDR3 is TGTGCCAGCAGCGTGGGGACGGGACACTCCTACGAGCAGTACTTC. Filled out from reference TRBV9 and TRBJ2-7, the complete variable domain reads DSGVTQTPKHLITATGQRVTLRCSPRSGDLSVYWYQQSLDQGLQFLIQYYNGEERAKGNILERFSAQQFPDLHSELNLSSLELGDSALYFCASSVGTGHSYEQYFGPGTRLTVT.

The chain has TRBV9 and TRBJ1-2, with a weak D call TRBD1 (6 bases). Trimming pared 0 bases from V and 7 bases from J, leaving 13 bases between. The CDR3 runs to 14 residues. CDR1 and CDR2 from the germline V gene are SGDLS and YYNGEE. This CDR3 is CASSVGVGASGYTF. The CDR3 DNA is TGTGCCAGCAGCGTAGGTGTGGGGGCGAGTGGCTACACCTTC.

This clone was detected a few times. The chain is built from TRBV6-6 and TRBJ2-1, with D possibly TRBD1 on 6 matching bases. Trimming cost V 5 bases and J 6 bases, with 11 bases left between them. This CDR3 comprises 13 residues. Germline V gene lookup returns CDR1 MNHNY and CDR2 SVGAGI (reference sequence). This chain's CDR3 is CASSQGFSNEQFF. The DNA for the CDR3 is TGTGCCAGCAGTCAGGGGTTCAGCAATGAGCAGTTCTTC.

The J gene is TRBJ1-5, the V gene TRBV6-2 or TRBV6-3; 8 nucleotides match TRBD1. After removal of 6 bases from V and 5 bases from J, the junction contained 9 bases not matched to a gene. Looked up from germline, CDR1 is MNHEY and CDR2 is SVGEGT. The length of the CDR3 is 15 residues. The CDR3 is CASSRPGGVDQPQHF. The CDR3 region has the DNA TGTGCCAGCAGCCGACCAGGGGGCGTTGATCAGCCCCAGCATTTT.